These T cell receptor beta chains were read from a single sample in a study of radiation and T cells in renal cell carcinoma. The table came from immunoSEQ multiplex PCR; TCRdb's copy has only in-frame clones and leaves some out. The sample includes over 120,000 clones, 75% to 90% of them seen just once. The source material was blood, sampled from a patient whose treatment included radiotherapy and nephrectomy. The receptors were sampled from a woman in her fifties or sixties with renal cell carcinoma. Both conserved end residues are part of each CDR3. A D gene is named only where the DNA matches it firmly. A clone size is listed for some rows: how often the clone was seen (once, few, many), or a class if it is expanded.

TRBJ1-4 - TRBV7-2 - CASSSRDMSEKLFF TGTGCCAGCAGCTCTCGGGACATGAGTGAAAAACTGTTTTTT
TRBJ1-1 few TRBV7-2 - CASSFSASTEAFF TGTGCCAGCAGCTTTTCGGCGAGCACTGAAGCTTTCTTT
TRBJ2-3 - TRBV7-9 - CASSPSSGFVDTQYF TGTGCCAGCAGCCCATCCTCGGGTTTCGTGGATACGCAGTATTTT
TRBJ1-6 - TRBV6-5 - CASKGGGGQVSPLHF TGTGCCAGCAAGGGAGGCGGGGGTCAGGTATCACCCCTCCACTTT
TRBJ1-1 - TRBV28 TRBD1 CASRSTGETEAFF TGTGCCAGCAGATCGACAGGGGAAACTGAAGCTTTCTTT
TRBJ1-6 once TRBV6-5 - CASSSLPTGYNSPLHF TGTGCCAGCAGTTCCTTACCGACAGGCTATAATTCACCCCTCCACTTT
TRBJ2-2 - TRBV18 TRBD2 CASSPQRESVGELFF TGTGCCAGCTCACCCCAGCGGGAGAGCGTCGGGGAGCTGTTTTTT
TRBJ2-2 - TRBV6-1 - CASSWEQMSTGELFF TGTGCCAGCAGCTGGGAGCAGATGAGCACCGGGGAGCTGTTTTTT
TRBJ1-2 once TRBV19 - CASSSPQHHYGYTF TGTGCCAGTAGTTCCCCGCAACATCATTATGGCTACACCTTC
TRBJ2-7 - TRBV2 TRBD1 CASSRSGTGAREQYF TGTGCCAGCAGTAGATCCGGGACAGGTGCTCGCGAGCAGTACTTC
TRBJ1-2 - TRBV7-9 - CASSLALVDLGGYTF TGTGCCAGCAGCTTAGCCCTAGTGGACCTCGGGGGCTACACCTTC
TRBJ2-2 - TRBV5-4 - CASSLGGKDTGELFF TGTGCCAGCAGCCTAGGGGGGAAGGACACCGGGGAGCTGTTTTTT
TRBJ2-5 - TRBV28 TRBD1 CASSRTGLLGETQYF TGTGCCAGCAGCCGGACAGGACTTCTGGGCGAGACCCAGTACTTC
TRBJ2-5 - TRBV19 TRBD1 CASSTEQGRQTQYF TGTGCCAGTAGTACTGAACAGGGGCGCCAGACCCAGTACTTC
TRBJ1-2 once TRBV28 - CASSPRMTNYGYTF TGTGCCAGCAGCCCCCGTATGACTAACTATGGCTACACCTTC
TRBJ2-7 - TRBV7-2 - CASSLRGYEQYF TGTGCCAGCAGCCTCCGTGGCTACGAGCAGTACTTC
TRBJ2-7 once TRBV19 - CASSVYLGTSYEQYF TGTGCCAGTAGTGTCTATCTTGGGACCTCCTACGAGCAGTACTTC
TRBJ1-5 few TRBV19 - CASTPGTGGNQPQHF TGTGCCAGTACCCCCGGGACGGGGGGTAATCAGCCCCAGCATTTT
TRBJ1-2 - TRBV7-9 TRBD1 CASSFFGSRTGRFSYGYTF TGTGCCAGCAGCTTTTTCGGTAGTAGGACAGGGAGATTTAGCTATGGCTACACCTTC
TRBJ2-7 - TRBV5-1 - CASSDRESVPPYEQYF TGCGCCAGCAGCGACCGGGAGTCTGTGCCCCCCTACGAGCAGTACTTC
TRBJ1-4 - TRBV7-2 - CASSNDSPNEKLFF TGTGCCAGCAGCAACGACAGTCCTAATGAAAAACTGTTTTTT
TRBJ2-7 - TRBV6-1 TRBD1 CASSGTALREEYF TGTGCCAGCAGCGGGACAGCACTACGAGAGGAGTACTTC
TRBJ1-6 - TRBV7-9 - CASSAGWEVNSPLHF TGTGCCAGCAGCGCGGGGTGGGAGGTTAATTCACCCCTCCACTTT
TRBJ1-2 - TRBV28 - CASSLLGLLGGGYTF TGTGCCAGCAGTTTATTAGGGCTGCTGGGTGGTGGCTACACCTTC
TRBJ2-3 few TRBV7-9 - CASSLEGGTDTQYF TGTGCCAGCAGCTTAGAGGGTGGGACAGATACGCAGTATTTT
TRBJ2-7 - TRBV7-9 - CASSLASVYYEQYF TGTGCCAGCAGCTTAGCTTCCGTGTATTACGAGCAGTACTTC
TRBJ2-7 - TRBV5-4 - CASSSGPGLSSYEQYF TGTGCCAGCAGCTCCGGCCCGGGACTGAGCTCCTACGAGCAGTACTTC